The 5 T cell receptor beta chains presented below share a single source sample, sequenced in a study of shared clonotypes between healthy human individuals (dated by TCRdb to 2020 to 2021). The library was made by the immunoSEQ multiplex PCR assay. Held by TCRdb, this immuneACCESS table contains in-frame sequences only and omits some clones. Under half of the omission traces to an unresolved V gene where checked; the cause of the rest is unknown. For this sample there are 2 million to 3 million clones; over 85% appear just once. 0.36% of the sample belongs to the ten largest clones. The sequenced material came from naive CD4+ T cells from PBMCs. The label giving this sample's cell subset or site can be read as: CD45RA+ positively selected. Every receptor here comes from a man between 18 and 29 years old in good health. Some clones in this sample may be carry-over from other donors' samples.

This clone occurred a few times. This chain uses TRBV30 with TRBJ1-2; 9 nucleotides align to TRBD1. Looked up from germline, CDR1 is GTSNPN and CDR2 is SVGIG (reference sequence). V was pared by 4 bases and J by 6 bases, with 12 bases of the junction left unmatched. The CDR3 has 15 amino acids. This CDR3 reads CAWTSKSRDRDGYTF. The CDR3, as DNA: TGTGCCTGGACCTCAAAGTCCCGGGACAGGGATGGCTACACCTTC.

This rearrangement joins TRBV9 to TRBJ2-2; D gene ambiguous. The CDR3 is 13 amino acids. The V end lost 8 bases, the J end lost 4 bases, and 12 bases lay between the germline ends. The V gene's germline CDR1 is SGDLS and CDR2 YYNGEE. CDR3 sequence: CASSGVGTGELFF. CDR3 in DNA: TGTGCCAGTTCCGGCGTCGGCACCGGGGAGCTGTTTTTT.

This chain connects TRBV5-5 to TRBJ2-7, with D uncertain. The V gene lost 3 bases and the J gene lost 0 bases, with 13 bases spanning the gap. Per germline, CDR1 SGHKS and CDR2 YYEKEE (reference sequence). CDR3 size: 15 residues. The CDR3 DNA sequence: TGTGCCAGCAGCTACACCGAAATTATCTCCTACGAGCAGTACTTC. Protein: CASSYTEIISYEQYF. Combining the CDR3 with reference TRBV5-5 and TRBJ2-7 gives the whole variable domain DAGVTQSPTHLIKTRGQQVTLRCSPISGHKSVSWYQQVLGQGPQFIFQYYEKEERGRGNFPDRFSARQFPNYSSELNVNALLLGDSALYLCASSYTEIISYEQYFGPGTRLTVT.

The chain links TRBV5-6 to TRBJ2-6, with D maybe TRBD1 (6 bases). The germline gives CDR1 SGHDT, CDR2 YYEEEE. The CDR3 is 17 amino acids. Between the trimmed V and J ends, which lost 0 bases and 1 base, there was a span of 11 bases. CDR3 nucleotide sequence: TGTGCCAGCAGCTTGGTGGGGGCACCTTCTGGGGCCAACGTCCTGACTTTC. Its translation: CASSLVGAPSGANVLTF.

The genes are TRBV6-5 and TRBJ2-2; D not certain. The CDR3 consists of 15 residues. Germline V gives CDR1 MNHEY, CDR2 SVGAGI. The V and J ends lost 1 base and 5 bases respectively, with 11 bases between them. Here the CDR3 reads CASSYYRPPTGELFF. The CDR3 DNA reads TGTGCCAGCAGTTACTACCGTCCTCCTACCGGGGAGCTGTTTTTT.